This paragraph reports one T cell receptor (beta chain). The antigen is not known. The entry originates in a study of blood T cells in healthy people across ages. Findings of the study overall: Compared with aged donors, long-lived donors showed fewer expanded clones, suggesting selection. Naive T cell percentage showed a strong correlation with TCR beta diversity.

With a J-beta primer mix and a sample-barcoded 5' primer, a second PCR ran roughly 6 to 11 cycles. TCRdb redid the calling of the 5' RACE reads with MiXCR, one entry per CDR3 protein. The sample yields around 800,000 distinct CDR3 sequences, about 46% seen once. V was shortened by 3 bases and J by 5 bases, with 8 bases between the two germline ends. Germline V CDR1 and CDR2: SGHRS, YFSETQ. CDR3 size: 13 residues. Sequencing input: blood. This TCR came from a man aged 80 or over in good health. The genes are TRBV5-1 and TRBJ2-2, with no clear D. The DNA of the CDR3 is TGCGCCAGCAGCTACGCCCCAACCGGGGAGCTGTTTTTT. The encoded protein is CASSYAPTGELFF.